Listed below are T cell receptor beta chains from one sample, sequenced in a study of cytomegalovirus exposure and HLA in healthy donors. This table comes from immunoSEQ multiplex PCR, and its TCRdb copy is limited to in-frame clones, with some not included. The sample table includes about 210,000 clones. The sample taken for sequencing was PBMCs. The receptors originated from a woman in her twenties or thirties in good health and CMV-seropositive. Each CDR3 is given with its conserved first and last residue. D genes are given only for firm matches.

TRBD1 TRBJ1-6 TRBV6-1 CASSDGTGGYGSYNSPLHF TGTGCCAGCAGTGACGGGACAGGGGGCTATGGCTCCTATAATTCACCCCTCCACTTT
. TRBJ2-1 TRBV27 CASSLTVSSHNEQFF TGTGCCAGCAGTTTAACGGTTTCATCTCACAATGAGCAGTTCTTC
TRBD1 TRBJ2-1 TRBV30 CAWRQGPYNEQFF TGTGCCTGGCGACAGGGCCCGTACAATGAGCAGTTCTTC
. TRBJ1-2 TRBV7-2 CASSLEAGYRAGYTF TGTGCCAGCAGCTTAGAGGCAGGGTATCGGGCTGGCTACACCTTC
. TRBJ2-2 TRBV10-2 CASSLLAANTGELFF TGCGCCAGCAGTCTCTTAGCGGCGAACACCGGGGAGCTGTTTTTT
TRBD2 TRBJ2-3 TRBV18 CASSPPGLASTDTQYF TGTGCCAGCTCACCACCGGGACTAGCTTCCACAGATACGCAGTATTTT
TRBD1 TRBJ1-5 TRBV7-8 CASSRDRDNQPQHF TGTGCCAGCAGCCGGGACAGGGACAATCAGCCCCAGCATTTT
TRBD1 TRBJ1-1 TRBV5-6 CASSSPGGFYNTEAFF TGTGCCAGCAGCTCACCAGGGGGCTTTTATAACACTGAAGCTTTCTTT
TRBD1 TRBJ1-1 TRBV7-8 CASSPGGRTEAFF TGTGCCAGCAGCCCAGGGGGCCGGACTGAAGCTTTCTTT
TRBD1 TRBJ1-2 TRBV28 CATLARGRDYGYTF TGTGCCACCCTGGCAAGGGGGCGCGACTATGGCTACACCTTC
TRBD2 TRBJ2-1 TRBV7-9 CASTLGVIAGSVNEQFF TGTGCCAGCACCCTTGGGGTGATAGCGGGGAGCGTCAATGAGCAGTTCTTC
TRBD1 TRBJ1-2 TRBV28 CASSGTGYGYTF TGTGCCAGCAGTGGGACAGGGTACGGCTACACCTTC
TRBD2 TRBJ2-1 TRBV6-4 CASNGTSGALSYNEQFF TGTGCCAGCAACGGGACTAGCGGGGCTCTCTCCTACAATGAGCAGTTCTTC
TRBD1 TRBJ1-1 TRBV2 CASSTPTGEVTEAFF TGTGCCAGCAGTACCCCGACAGGGGAGGTGACTGAAGCTTTCTTT
. TRBJ2-1 TRBV9 CASSVPSVGKYNEQFF TGTGCCAGCAGCGTACCTAGCGTTGGTAAATACAATGAGCAGTTCTTC
. TRBJ1-3 TRBV28 CASRPDSLGNTIYF TGTGCCAGCCGCCCGGACAGTTTAGGAAACACCATATATTTT
TRBD2 TRBJ2-1 TRBV4-1 CASSQLAGGTPGEQFF TGCGCCAGCAGCCAGTTAGCGGGGGGGACGCCGGGTGAGCAGTTCTTC
. TRBJ1-1 TRBV4-1 CASSQEGHPNTEAFF TGCGCCAGCAGCCAAGAGGGCCACCCTAACACTGAAGCTTTCTTT
. TRBJ2-3 TRBV18 CASSPNGGGGTDTQYF TGTGCCAGCTCACCAAATGGGGGCGGCGGCACAGATACGCAGTATTTT
. TRBJ2-3 TRBV5-4 CASSFGAGGAADTQYF TGTGCCAGCAGCTTTGGGGCCGGGGGAGCGGCAGATACGCAGTATTTT
TRBD1 TRBJ2-3 TRBV25-1 CASMAGQGRGDTQYF TGTGCCAGCATGGCGGGACAGGGGAGGGGAGATACGCAGTATTTT
TRBD1 TRBJ1-1 TRBV7-9 CASSTRDSEAFF TGTGCCAGCAGCACCCGGGACAGTGAAGCTTTCTTT
. TRBJ1-6 TRBV5-1 CASSPIGQGGSPLHF TGCGCCAGCAGCCCCATCGGGCAGGGTGGATCACCCCTCCACTTT
. TRBJ1-3 TRBV7-7 CASSLGPPGSKWGNTIYF TGTGCCAGCAGCTTAGGTCCTCCGGGATCCAAGTGGGGAAACACCATATATTTT
. TRBJ2-2 TRBV28 CASSFGTWDTGELFF TGTGCCAGCAGTTTCGGGACATGGGACACCGGGGAGCTGTTTTTT
. TRBJ1-4 TRBV2 CATGGVGLFF TGTGCCACCGGGGGGGTCGGACTGTTTTTT
TRBD1 TRBJ2-5 TRBV7-2 CASSSGTGPVWYQETQYF TGTGCCAGCAGCTCCGGGACAGGGCCCGTTTGGTACCAAGAGACCCAGTACTTC
. TRBJ2-3 TRBV7-8 CASTSGFTDTQYF TGTGCCAGCACCTCAGGGTTCACAGATACGCAGTATTTT
. TRBJ2-2 TRBV5-1 CASSSFSGNTGELFF TGCGCCAGCAGCTCCTTCAGCGGGAACACCGGGGAGCTGTTTTTT
. TRBJ2-6 TRBV11-2 CASSSATGGANVLTF TGTGCCAGCAGCTCCGCTACGGGTGGGGCCAACGTCCTGACTTTC
. TRBJ2-7 TRBV6-1 CASSDWAEQYF TGTGCCAGCAGTGATTGGGCCGAGCAGTACTTC
TRBD2 TRBJ2-1 TRBV14 CASSERFGTSGMGEQFF TGTGCCAGCAGCGAACGATTCGGGACTAGCGGGATGGGTGAGCAGTTCTTC
. TRBJ1-4 TRBV5-1 CASSIGQLLNEKLFF TGCGCCAGCAGCATAGGACAGCTCCTTAATGAAAAACTGTTTTTT
. TRBJ2-2 TRBV18 CASSPQTVRTGELFF TGTGCCAGCTCACCACAGACAGTACGCACCGGGGAGCTGTTTTTT
. TRBJ2-1 TRBV19 CASSSAGQPAYNEQFF TGTGCCAGTAGTTCGGCGGGTCAACCCGCGTACAATGAGCAGTTCTTC
. TRBJ1-1 TRBV19 CASSPWGGRPEDFF TGTGCCAGTAGTCCTTGGGGTGGTCGGCCGGAGGATTTCTTT
TRBD1 TRBJ1-1 TRBV29-1 CSVGGQGGNTEAFF TGCAGCGTTGGGGGTCAGGGGGGCAACACTGAAGCTTTCTTT
TRBD2 TRBJ2-7 TRBV6-5 CASSQMGLAGGPYF TGTGCCAGCAGTCAGATGGGGTTAGCGGGAGGGCCTTACTTC
TRBD2 TRBJ2-1 TRBV7-9 CASSLWGRERGTPYNEQFF TGTGCCAGCAGCTTATGGGGCAGGGAGCGGGGGACCCCTTACAATGAGCAGTTCTTC
TRBD1 TRBJ2-3 TRBV11-2 CASSFYRGLTDTQYF TGTGCCAGCAGCTTCTACAGGGGGCTGACAGATACGCAGTATTTT
. TRBJ1-1 TRBV5-1 CASSLDFSEAFF TGCGCCAGCAGCTTGGATTTTTCGGAAGCTTTCTTT
TRBD2 TRBJ2-1 TRBV6-5 CASSYRAGYNEQFF TGTGCCAGCAGTTACCGAGCGGGGTACAATGAGCAGTTCTTC
. TRBJ1-1 TRBV5-1 CASSLAPGVTEAFF TGCGCCAGCAGCTTGGCCCCAGGCGTCACTGAAGCTTTCTTT